Following are 7 T cell receptor beta chains from one sample sequenced in a study of identical twins. From the 5' RACE reads, TCRdb called clonotypes with MiXCR, one entry per CDR3 protein. The sample lists hundreds of thousands of distinct CDR3 sequences; 20% to 25% were seen once. These records were also assigned to another study, of T cells expressing NK-cell markers.

Sequencing used CD4+ T cells sorted from blood. These receptors were obtained from a woman between 18 and 30 years old in good health.

The chain carries TRBV6-2 or TRBV6-3 and TRBJ2-7, with D possibly TRBD1 on 5 matching bases. Germline lookup yields CDR1 MNHEY and CDR2 SVGEGT. Trimming shortened V by 2 bases and J by 0 bases, and 14 bases separated the two germline ends. The CDR3 length is 16 residues. The CDR3 loop is CASSYMGPRFSYEQYF. The CDR3 region has the DNA TGTGCCAGCAGTTACATGGGGCCTAGATTCTCCTACGAGCAGTACTTC.

This clonotype was seen only a few times. The chain combines TRBV12-3 or TRBV12-4 with TRBJ2-2; 8 bases agree with TRBD2. CDR3 length: 15 residues. V lost 6 bases to trimming and J lost 5 bases; unmatched junction nucleotides: 8. CDR3 region: CASRTGGVRTGELFF. As DNA, the CDR3 is TGTGCCAGCAGGACGGGGGGGGTGAGAACCGGGGAGCTGTTTTTT.

This chain uses TRBV10-3 with TRBJ2-1, with 11 bases identical to TRBD2. The CDR3 has 15 amino acids. Germline V gene data show CDR1 as ENHRY and CDR2 as SYGVKD. V shed 6 bases and J 5 bases; nucleotides not matched to a gene: 6. The CDR3 DNA is TGTGCCATCAGCACTAGCGGGAGAGGAAACAATGAGCAGTTCTTC. It encodes CAISTSGRGNNEQFF.

CDR3 nucleotide sequence: TGTGCCAGCCTGCGGGCGGATACGCAGTATTTT. It specifies CASLRADTQYF. The J gene is TRBJ2-3, the V gene TRBV28; D is perhaps TRBD2 (5 bases). V gave up 8 bases and J gave up 6 bases, with 9 bases separating them. The germline gives CDR1 MDHEN, CDR2 SYDVKM. The CDR3 consists of 11 residues. The complete variable domain, with remaining parts taken from reference TRBV28 and TRBJ2-3, reads DVKVTQSSRYLVKRTGEKVFLECVQDMDHENMFWYRQDPGLGLRLIYFSYDVKMKEKGDIPEGYSVSREKKERFSLILESASTNQTSMYLCASLRADTQYFGPGTRLTVL.

This sequence joins TRBV5-4 and TRBJ2-1; no definite D call. The CDR3 contains 16 residues. V lost 5 bases and J lost 7, with 22 bases in between. Germline values: CDR1 SGHNT, CDR2 YYREEE (reference sequence). The CDR3 sequence: CASSRPPGPRQNEQFF. In DNA form, the CDR3 reads TGTGCCAGCAGTCGGCCTCCGGGCCCCCGGCAGAATGAGCAGTTCTTC.

This clonotype was observed a few times. The genes are TRBV7-9 and TRBJ1-5, with a tentative D call TRBD1 (6 bases). With 4 bases removed from V and 9 bases from J, the gap between germline ends came to 10 bases. CDR1 is SEHNR and CDR2 is FQNEAQ in the germline V gene (reference sequence). This CDR3 has 12 amino acids. CDR3 sequence (DNA): TGTGCCAGCAGCTCGGACAGTTCGCCCCAGCATTTT. Translated, it gives CASSSDSSPQHF.

This clonotype has a handful of counts. The V gene is TRBV10-3, the J gene TRBJ2-7; 7 positions agree with TRBD1. The germline CDR1 and CDR2 sequences are ENHRY and SYGVKD. The CDR3 spans 13 residues. Trimming cost V 4 bases and J 4 bases; bases outside gene matches: 4. CDR3 coding DNA: TGTGCCATCAGTGGCTCAGGGGGTTACGAGCAGTACTTC. Protein sequence: CAISGSGGYEQYF.